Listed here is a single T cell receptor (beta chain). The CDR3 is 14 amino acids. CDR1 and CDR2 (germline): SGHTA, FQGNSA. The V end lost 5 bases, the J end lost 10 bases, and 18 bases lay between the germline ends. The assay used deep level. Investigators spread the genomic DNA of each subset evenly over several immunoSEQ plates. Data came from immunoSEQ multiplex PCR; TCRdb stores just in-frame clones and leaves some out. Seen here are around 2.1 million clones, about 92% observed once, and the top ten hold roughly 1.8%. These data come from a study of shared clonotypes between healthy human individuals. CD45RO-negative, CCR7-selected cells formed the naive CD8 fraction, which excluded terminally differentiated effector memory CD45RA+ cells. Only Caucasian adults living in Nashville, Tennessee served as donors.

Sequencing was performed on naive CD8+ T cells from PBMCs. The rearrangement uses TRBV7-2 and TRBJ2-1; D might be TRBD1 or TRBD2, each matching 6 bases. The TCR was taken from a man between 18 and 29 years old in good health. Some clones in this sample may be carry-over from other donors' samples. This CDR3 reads CASSATPGAYEQFF. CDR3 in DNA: TGTGCCAGCAGCGCTACCCCGGGGGCTTACGAGCAGTTCTTC.